Below are 18 T cell receptor beta chains sequenced from a single sample in a study of identifying expanded T cells in peripheral blood. Sequenced by immunoSEQ multiplex PCR; TCRdb stores in-frame clones only, minus some. The sample contains 120,000 or so clones, about four fifths of which appear only once. Sequenced: blood. The receptors stem from a person aged 18-70 years in good health.

The rearrangement uses TRBV4-3 and TRBJ1-1, with D perhaps TRBD1 (5 bases). CDR3 length equals 15 residues. Per the germline V gene, CDR1 is LGHNA and CDR2 is YSLEER. V lost 3 bases and J 6 bases, leaving 17 bases between the germline ends. Here the CDR3 reads CASSHKKLGDAEAFF. The CDR3 DNA follows: TGCGCCAGCAGCCACAAAAAACTAGGGGACGCTGAAGCTTTCTTT.

The CDR3 DNA reads as TGTGCCACCAGCCCTAGCGGGGGGAGGGGGGATACGCAGTATTTT. Amino acid sequence: CATSPSGGRGDTQYF. The chain carries TRBV15 and TRBJ2-3; 11 bases align to TRBD2. The CDR3 totals 15 residues. Germline-derived CDR1 and CDR2 are LNHNV and YYDKDF (reference sequence). V shed 5 bases, J shed 6 bases, and the junction held 7 bases outside the gene matches.

The chain carries TRBV10-2 and TRBJ1-1, with TRBD1 matching over 11 bases. Unmatched junction bases numbered 9, after V lost 8 bases and J lost 4 bases. Germline V CDR1 and CDR2: WSHSY, SAAADI. CDR3 length: 15 amino acids. DNA of the CDR3: TGCGCCAGCGCCCAGGACAGGGGGCGAGTCACTGAAGCTTTCTTT. This encodes CASAQDRGRVTEAFF.

The V gene is TRBV4-1, the J gene TRBJ2-1; tentative D call: TRBD2 (6 bases). This CDR3 has 17 residues. The ends were cut back, 0 bases at V and 0 bases at J, with 12 bases in the middle. CDR1 is MGHRA, CDR2 YSYEKL, per germline. For the CDR3, the DNA is TGCGCCAGCAGCCAAGAAGCGTTCGGGAGCTCCTACAATGAGCAGTTCTTC. Its protein is CASSQEAFGSSYNEQFF.

The J gene is TRBJ1-5, the V gene TRBV7-6, with TRBD1 as a possible D gene (5 bases). V was shortened by 5 bases and J by 13 bases, with 15 bases between the two germline ends. Germline lookup yields CDR1 SGHVS and CDR2 FNYEAQ. This CDR3 is 12 amino acids long. CDR3 loop: CASSPGGMPQHF. The CDR3 DNA reads as TGTGCCAGCAGCCCCGGGGGGATGCCACAGCATTTT.

This chain links TRBV7-9 with TRBJ2-2; no clear D. V shed 5 bases and J shed 6 bases, with 7 bases lying between them. The CDR3 has 12 amino acids. Germline V gene sequence: CDR1 SEHNR, CDR2 FQNEAQ (reference sequence). DNA for the CDR3: TGTGCCAGCAGCCGAAGCGCCGGGGAGCTGTTTTTT. Translated, it gives CASSRSAGELFF.

In its sample, this clone was seen a few times. The V and J genes are TRBV6-5 and TRBJ2-7; TRBD1 aligns across 7 bases. Germline CDR1 is MNHEY and CDR2 is SVGAGI. The length of the CDR3 is 13 residues. The V segment lost 6 bases and the J segment 4 bases; nucleotides outside the gene matches: 6. The CDR3 DNA reads TGTGCCAGCAGCTTAACAGGGGCGTACGAGCAGTACTTC. It codes for CASSLTGAYEQYF.

This clone was seen just once. The chain has TRBV7-6 and TRBJ1-2; 10 nucleotides align to TRBD1. The CDR3 has 15 amino acids. The V and J ends lost 4 bases and 6 bases, in that order; junction bases with no gene match: 8. Per germline, CDR1 SGHVS and CDR2 FNYEAQ. CDR3 DNA: TGTGCCAGCAGCTCCGGGGTGACAGGGGGCGATGGCTACACCTTC. It translates to CASSSGVTGGDGYTF. Variable domain in full (rest from reference TRBV7-6 and TRBJ1-2): GAGVSQSPRYKVTKRGQDVALRCDPISGHVSLYWYRQALGQGPEFLTYFNYEAQQDKSGLPNDRFSAERPEGSISTLTIQRTEQRDSAMYRCASSSGVTGGDGYTFGSGTRLTVV.

CDR3: CASSPRRSVEAFF. The DNA of the CDR3 is TGTGCCAGCTCACCAAGACGATCCGTAGAAGCTTTCTTT. V gene TRBV18 combines with J gene TRBJ1-1; D remains unclear. The germline CDR1 and CDR2 sequences are KGHSH and LQKENI. The CDR3 sequence is 13 residues long. V was pared by 2 bases and J by 8 bases, with 12 bases between.

V gene TRBV20-1 combines with J gene TRBJ2-2; D unclear. The V gene lost 7 bases and the J gene lost 5 bases, with 8 bases spanning the gap. CDR1 and CDR2 from the germline V gene are DFQATT and SNEGSKA (reference sequence). The CDR3 extends over 11 amino acids. Here the CDR3 DNA reads TGCAGTGGTAAGGTTACCGGGGAGCTGTTTTTT. Translated, it gives CSGKVTGELFF.

The V and J genes are TRBV10-3 and TRBJ1-2, with 9 bases aligning to TRBD1. V was pared by 10 bases and J by 4 bases, with 25 bases of the junction left unmatched. Germline assignment: CDR1 ENHRY and CDR2 SYGVKD. This CDR3 has 19 amino acids. Here the CDR3 reads CATGGSPGQGVSMSYGYTF. The CDR3 nucleotides read TGTGCCACTGGCGGGAGCCCGGGACAGGGAGTTTCTATGAGCTATGGCTACACCTTC.

The CDR3, as DNA: TGTGCCAGCAGCTTACGCGGGGGAACCAACTACGAGCAGTACTTC. It translates to CASSLRGGTNYEQYF. The chain joins TRBV11-3 to TRBJ2-7; 7 bases fit TRBD2. The CDR3 consists of 15 residues. Trimming cost V 2 bases and J 3 bases; bases outside gene matches: 7. Germline CDR1 is SGHNT and CDR2 is YENEEA.

A few counts support this clone. The V call is TRBV7-2, the J call TRBJ1-5; unclear D gene. Trimming left V 2 bases short and J 7 bases short, with 6 bases between. The CDR3 length is 12 residues. Germline lookup yields CDR1 SGHTA and CDR2 FQGNSA. In nucleotides, the CDR3 is TGTGCCAGCAGCTTACCCCAGCAGCCCCAGCATTTT. Amino acid sequence: CASSLPQQPQHF.

This clone was counted many times. The V gene is TRBV30, the J gene TRBJ1-5; D might be TRBD1 (5 bases). CDR1 is GTSNPN, CDR2 SVGIG, per germline (reference sequence). This CDR3 contains 13 residues. Trimming took off 2 bases at V and 6 bases at J, with 11 bases between the two ends. The CDR3, as DNA: TGTGCCTGGAGTTTCGCGGGGACTCAGCCCCAGCATTTT. Translation gives CAWSFAGTQPQHF.

The gene calls are TRBV11-2 and TRBJ1-5; D is undetermined. The CDR3 is 13 residues long. The V gene lost 1 base and the J gene lost 5 bases, with 6 bases spanning the gap. Germline CDR1 and CDR2: SGHAT and FQNNGV. The CDR3 loop reads CASSLGPYQPQHF. Here the CDR3 DNA reads TGTGCCAGCAGCTTAGGTCCGTATCAGCCCCAGCATTTT.

The V gene is TRBV5-4, the J gene TRBJ1-5; 7 bases map to TRBD1. From germline, CDR1 is SGHNT and CDR2 YYREEE (reference sequence). Trimming at V came to 4 bases and at J to 1 base, leaving 8 bases not matched to a gene. The CDR3 covers 16 residues. CDR3 DNA: TGTGCCAGCAGCCTCGGAGGGACAGCCAGCAATCAGCCCCAGCATTTT. Residues: CASSLGGTASNQPQHF.

This chain's CDR3 is CASSQNPYGQFAYGYTF. The CDR3 coding sequence is TGTGCCAGCAGCCAAAACCCCTATGGGCAGTTCGCCTATGGCTACACCTTC. The rearrangement joins TRBV11-2 to TRBJ1-2, with no clear D. CDR3 length: 17 amino acids. Germline V gene data show CDR1 as SGHAT and CDR2 as FQNNGV. Deletions cut 5 bases from V and 4 bases from J, with 23 bases between.

There are a few counts of this clone. The CDR3 nucleotides are TGTGCCAGCAGCTTTACTAGCGGCCCTGGGGAGCTGTTTTTT. This sequence encodes CASSFTSGPGELFF. This sequence joins TRBV7-9 and TRBJ2-2; 8 positions agree with TRBD2. Trimming removed 3 bases from V and 8 bases from J; junction bases left unmatched: 5. This CDR3 contains 14 residues. Germline V gene lookup returns CDR1 SEHNR and CDR2 FQNEAQ (reference sequence).